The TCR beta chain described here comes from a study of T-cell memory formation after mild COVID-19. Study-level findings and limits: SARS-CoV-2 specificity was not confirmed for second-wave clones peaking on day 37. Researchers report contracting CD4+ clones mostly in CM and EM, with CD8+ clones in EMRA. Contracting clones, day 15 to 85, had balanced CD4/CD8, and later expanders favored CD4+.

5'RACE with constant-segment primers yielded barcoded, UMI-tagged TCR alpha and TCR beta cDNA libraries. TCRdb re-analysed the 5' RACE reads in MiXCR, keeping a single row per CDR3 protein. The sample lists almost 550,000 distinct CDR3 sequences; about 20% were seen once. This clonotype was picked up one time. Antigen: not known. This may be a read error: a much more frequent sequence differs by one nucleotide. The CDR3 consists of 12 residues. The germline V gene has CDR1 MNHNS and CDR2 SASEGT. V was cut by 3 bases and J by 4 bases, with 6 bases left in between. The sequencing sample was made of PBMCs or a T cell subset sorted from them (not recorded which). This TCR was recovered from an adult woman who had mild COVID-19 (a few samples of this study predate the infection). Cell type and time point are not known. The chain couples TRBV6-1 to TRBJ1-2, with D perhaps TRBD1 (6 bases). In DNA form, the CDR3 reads TGTGCCAGCAGTGAGACAGGCTATGGCTACACCTTC. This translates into CASSETGYGYTF.